This T cell receptor beta chain was identified during a study of CD8+CD57+ T cells in acquired aplastic anemia. Across the study: Mean yield of DNA from sorted CD4+ and CD8+ cells was around 3 ug. Study-level findings and limits: Patients and controls had CD8+ Simpson's diversity values that were not significantly distinct. Some 30 was the count of CD8+ CDR3 sequences that patients shared with controls.

An expansion of CD8+CD57+ cells by flow cytometry had been shown in patients chosen for sequencing. Therapy had not been given to patients before blood sampling. The template for TCR beta VDJ and CDR3 sequence profiling was genomic DNA. TCRdb independently ran MiXCR on the reads; one entry per CDR3 protein. The sample contains about 240,000 distinct CDR3 sequences, 45% to 50% of which appear only once. As for this clonotype: Its antigen is undetermined.

The CDR3 runs to 16 residues. The V and J ends lost 0 bases and 0 bases respectively, with 13 bases between them. CDR1 and CDR2 (germline): SGHDT, YYEEEE. The V and J genes are TRBV5-6 and TRBJ2-7; D uncertain. This receptor was taken from a human donor with aplastic anemia. What was sequenced was sorted CD4+, CD8+, or CD8+CD57+ T cells (not recorded which) from PBMCs. CDR3 in amino acids: CASSLAGRFASYEQYF. The CDR3, as DNA: TGTGCCAGCAGCTTGGCCGGCCGGTTCGCCTCCTACGAGCAGTACTTC.